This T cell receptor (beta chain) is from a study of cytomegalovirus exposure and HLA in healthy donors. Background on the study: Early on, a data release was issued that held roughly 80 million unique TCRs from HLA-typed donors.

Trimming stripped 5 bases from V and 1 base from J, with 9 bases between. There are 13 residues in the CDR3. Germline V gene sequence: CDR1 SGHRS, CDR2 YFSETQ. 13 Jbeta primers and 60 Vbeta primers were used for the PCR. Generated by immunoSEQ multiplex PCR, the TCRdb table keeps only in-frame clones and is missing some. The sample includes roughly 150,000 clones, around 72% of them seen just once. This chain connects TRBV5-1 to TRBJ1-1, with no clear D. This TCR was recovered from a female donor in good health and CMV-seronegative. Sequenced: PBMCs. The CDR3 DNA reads TGCGCCAGCAGGCATACACAGAACACTGAAGCTTTCTTT. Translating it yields CASRHTQNTEAFF.